The sequence of this T cell receptor beta chain was determined in a study of human T cells and chemical hapten exposure. As for time point: healthy volunteer bleed at 2 weeks. It was unfractionated whole blood from which total RNA was extracted. TCRdb reanalysed the RACE reads using MiXCR and keeps one entry per CDR3 protein. In the table there are some 93,000 distinct CDR3 sequences, approximately 8.2% of which are singletons. The receptor's source is a female donor in good health. Some clones in this sample may be carry-over from other donors' samples. What was sequenced was whole blood.

The DNA of the CDR3 is TGCAGTGCTAGAGAGGGTACCACCTACGAGCAGTACTTC. It encodes CSAREGTTYEQYF. The genes are TRBV20-1 and TRBJ2-7; no reliable D call. Germline lookup yields CDR1 DFQATT and CDR2 SNEGSKA (reference sequence). Deletions cut 0 bases from V and 2 bases from J, with 8 bases between. There are 13 residues in the CDR3.